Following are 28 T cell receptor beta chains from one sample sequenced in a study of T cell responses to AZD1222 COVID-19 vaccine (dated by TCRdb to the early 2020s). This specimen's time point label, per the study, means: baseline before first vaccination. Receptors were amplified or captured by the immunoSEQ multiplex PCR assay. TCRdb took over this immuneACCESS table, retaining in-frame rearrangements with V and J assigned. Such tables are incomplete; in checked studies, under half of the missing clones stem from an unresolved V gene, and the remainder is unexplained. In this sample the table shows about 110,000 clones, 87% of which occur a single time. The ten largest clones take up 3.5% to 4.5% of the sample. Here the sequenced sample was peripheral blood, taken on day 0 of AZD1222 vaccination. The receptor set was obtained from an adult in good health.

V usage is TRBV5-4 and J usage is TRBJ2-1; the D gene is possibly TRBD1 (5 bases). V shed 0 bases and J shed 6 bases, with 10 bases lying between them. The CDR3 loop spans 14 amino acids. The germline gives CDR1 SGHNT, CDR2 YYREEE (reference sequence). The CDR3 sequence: CASSLASGSNEQFF. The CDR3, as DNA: TGTGCCAGCAGCTTGGCATCAGGGTCCAATGAGCAGTTCTTC.

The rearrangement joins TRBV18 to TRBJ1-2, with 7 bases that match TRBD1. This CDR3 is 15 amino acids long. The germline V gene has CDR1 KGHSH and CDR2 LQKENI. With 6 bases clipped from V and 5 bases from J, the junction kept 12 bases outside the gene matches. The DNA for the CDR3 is TGTGCCAGCTCCCCTACAGGGGCGACATCTTATGGCTACACCTTC. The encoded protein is CASSPTGATSYGYTF.

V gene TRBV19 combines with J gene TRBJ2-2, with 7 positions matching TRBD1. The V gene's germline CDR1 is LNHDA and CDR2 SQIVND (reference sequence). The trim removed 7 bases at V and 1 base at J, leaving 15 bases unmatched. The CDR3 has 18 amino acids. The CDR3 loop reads CASTNRRDSHLNTGELFF. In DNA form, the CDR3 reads TGTGCCAGTACGAACCGCCGGGACAGTCATTTGAACACCGGGGAGCTGTTTTTT.

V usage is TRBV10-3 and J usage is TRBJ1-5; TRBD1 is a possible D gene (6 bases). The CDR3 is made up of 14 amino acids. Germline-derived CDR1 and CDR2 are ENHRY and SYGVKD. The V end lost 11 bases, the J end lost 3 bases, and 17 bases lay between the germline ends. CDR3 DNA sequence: TGTGCCCCAAAGGGAGAGGGGGACAATCAGCCCCAGCATTTT. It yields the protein CAPKGEGDNQPQHF.

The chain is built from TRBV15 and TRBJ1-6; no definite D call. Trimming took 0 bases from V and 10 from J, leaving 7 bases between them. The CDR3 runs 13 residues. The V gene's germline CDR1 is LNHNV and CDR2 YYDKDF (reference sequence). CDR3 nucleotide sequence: TGTGCCACCAGCAGAGATTTGAAATCACCCCTCCACTTT. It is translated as CATSRDLKSPLHF.

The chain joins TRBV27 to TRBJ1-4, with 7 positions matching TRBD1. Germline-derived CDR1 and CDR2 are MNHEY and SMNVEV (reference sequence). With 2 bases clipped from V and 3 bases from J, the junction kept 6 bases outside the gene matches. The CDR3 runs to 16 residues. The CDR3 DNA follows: TGTGCCAGCAGTTTACAGGGGGTTGGGGCTAATGAAAAACTGTTTTTT. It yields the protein CASSLQGVGANEKLFF.

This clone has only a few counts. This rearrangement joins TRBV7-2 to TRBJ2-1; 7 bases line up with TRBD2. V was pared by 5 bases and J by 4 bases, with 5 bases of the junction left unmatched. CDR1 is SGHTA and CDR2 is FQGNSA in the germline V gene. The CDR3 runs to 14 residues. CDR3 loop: CASSAAGSYNEQFF. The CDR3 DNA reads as TGTGCCAGCAGCGCAGCGGGGTCTTACAATGAGCAGTTCTTC.

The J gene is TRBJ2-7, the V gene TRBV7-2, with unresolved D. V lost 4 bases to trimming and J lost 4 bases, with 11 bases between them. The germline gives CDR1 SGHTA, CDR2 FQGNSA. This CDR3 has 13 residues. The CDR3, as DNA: TGTGCCAGCAGCTCAGATCGTGGTTACGAGCAGTACTTC. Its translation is CASSSDRGYEQYF.

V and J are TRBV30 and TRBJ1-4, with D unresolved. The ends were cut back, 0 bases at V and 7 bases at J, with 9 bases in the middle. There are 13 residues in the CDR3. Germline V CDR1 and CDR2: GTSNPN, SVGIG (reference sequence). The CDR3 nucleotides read TGTGCCTGGAGTGTACGCATGGGTGAAAAACTGTTTTTT. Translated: CAWSVRMGEKLFF.

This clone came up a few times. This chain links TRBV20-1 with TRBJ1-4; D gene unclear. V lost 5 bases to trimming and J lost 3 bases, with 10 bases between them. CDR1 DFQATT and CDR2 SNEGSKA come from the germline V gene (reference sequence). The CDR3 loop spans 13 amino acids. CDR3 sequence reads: CSARGNPNEKLFF. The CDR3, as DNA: TGCAGTGCTCGTGGAAATCCTAATGAAAAACTGTTTTTT.

The CDR3 region is CASGAGELFF. Written as DNA, the CDR3 is TGTGCCAGTGGGGCCGGGGAGCTGTTTTTT. This rearrangement joins TRBV10-3 to TRBJ2-2; D remains ambiguous. CDR3 length: 10 amino acids. The germline V and J ends were trimmed by 10 bases and 6 bases, with 6 bases remaining between them. Germline assignment: CDR1 ENHRY and CDR2 SYGVKD.

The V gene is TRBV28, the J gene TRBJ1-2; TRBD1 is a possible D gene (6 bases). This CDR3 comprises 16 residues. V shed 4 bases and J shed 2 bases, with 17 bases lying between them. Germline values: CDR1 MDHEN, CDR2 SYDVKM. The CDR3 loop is CASSSPTTGSNYGYTF. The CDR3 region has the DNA TGTGCCAGCAGTTCCCCTACTACAGGGAGCAACTATGGCTACACCTTC.

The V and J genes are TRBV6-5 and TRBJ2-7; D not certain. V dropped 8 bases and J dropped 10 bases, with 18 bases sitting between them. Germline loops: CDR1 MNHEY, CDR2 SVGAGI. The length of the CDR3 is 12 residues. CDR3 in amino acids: CASGFIGLSQYF. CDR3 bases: TGTGCCAGCGGTTTTATTGGCCTTAGTCAGTACTTC.

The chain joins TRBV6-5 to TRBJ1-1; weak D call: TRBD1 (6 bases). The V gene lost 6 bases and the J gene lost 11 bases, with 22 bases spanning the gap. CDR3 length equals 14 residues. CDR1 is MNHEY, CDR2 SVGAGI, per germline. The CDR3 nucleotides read TGTGCCAGCAGCCCACCTACAGGGAATGTCAAGGCTTTCTTT. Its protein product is CASSPPTGNVKAFF.

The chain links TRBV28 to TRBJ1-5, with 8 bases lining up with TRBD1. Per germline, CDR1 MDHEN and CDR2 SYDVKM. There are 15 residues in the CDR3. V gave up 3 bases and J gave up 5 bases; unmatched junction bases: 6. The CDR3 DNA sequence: TGTGCCAGCAGTTTGGGGACAGGCGCCGATCAGCCCCAGCATTTT. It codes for CASSLGTGADQPQHF. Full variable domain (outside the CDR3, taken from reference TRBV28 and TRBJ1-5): DVKVTQSSRYLVKRTGEKVFLECVQDMDHENMFWYRQDPGLGLRLIYFSYDVKMKEKGDIPEGYSVSREKKERFSLILESASTNQTSMYLCASSLGTGADQPQHFGDGTRLSIL.

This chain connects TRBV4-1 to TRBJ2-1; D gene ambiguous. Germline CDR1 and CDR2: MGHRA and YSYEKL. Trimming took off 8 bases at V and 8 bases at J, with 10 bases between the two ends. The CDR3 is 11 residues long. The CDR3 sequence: CASASRDEQFF. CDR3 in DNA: TGCGCCAGCGCGAGTCGGGATGAGCAGTTCTTC.

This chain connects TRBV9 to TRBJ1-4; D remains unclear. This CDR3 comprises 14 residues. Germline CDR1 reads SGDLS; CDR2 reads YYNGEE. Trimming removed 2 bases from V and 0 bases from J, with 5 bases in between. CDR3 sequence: CASSVTPTNEKLFF. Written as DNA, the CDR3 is TGTGCCAGCAGCGTTACCCCAACTAATGAAAAACTGTTTTTT.

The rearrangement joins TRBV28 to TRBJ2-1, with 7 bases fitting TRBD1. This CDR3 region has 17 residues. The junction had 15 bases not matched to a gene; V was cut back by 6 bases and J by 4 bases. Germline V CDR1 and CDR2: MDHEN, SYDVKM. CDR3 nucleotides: TGTGCCAGCAGCCCCCCACGACAGGGCTCGGTTTACAATGAGCAGTTCTTC. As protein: CASSPPRQGSVYNEQFF.

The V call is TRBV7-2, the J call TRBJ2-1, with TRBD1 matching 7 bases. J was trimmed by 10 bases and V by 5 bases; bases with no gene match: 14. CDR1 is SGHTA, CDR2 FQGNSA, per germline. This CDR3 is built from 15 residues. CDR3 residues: CASSLTDRVLREQFF. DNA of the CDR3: TGTGCCAGCAGCCTCACTGACAGGGTCCTCAGAGAGCAGTTCTTC.

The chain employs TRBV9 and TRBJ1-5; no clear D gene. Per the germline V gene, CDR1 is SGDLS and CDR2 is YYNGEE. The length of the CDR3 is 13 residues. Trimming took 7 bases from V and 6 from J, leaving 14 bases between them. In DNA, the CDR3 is TGTGCCAGCGTGACTAAAACGCCTCAGCCCCAGCATTTT. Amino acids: CASVTKTPQPQHF. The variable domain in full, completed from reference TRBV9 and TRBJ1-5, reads DSGVTQTPKHLITATGQRVTLRCSPRSGDLSVYWYQQSLDQGLQFLIQYYNGEERAKGNILERFSAQQFPDLHSELNLSSLELGDSALYFCASVTKTPQPQHFGDGTRLSIL.

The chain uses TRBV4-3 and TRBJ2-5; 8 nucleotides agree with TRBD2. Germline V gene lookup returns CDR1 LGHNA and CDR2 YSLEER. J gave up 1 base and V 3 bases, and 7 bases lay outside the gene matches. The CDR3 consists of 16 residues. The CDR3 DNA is TGCGCCAGCAGCCAGGGGGTAGCGGGGACCCAAGAGACCCAGTACTTC. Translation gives CASSQGVAGTQETQYF.

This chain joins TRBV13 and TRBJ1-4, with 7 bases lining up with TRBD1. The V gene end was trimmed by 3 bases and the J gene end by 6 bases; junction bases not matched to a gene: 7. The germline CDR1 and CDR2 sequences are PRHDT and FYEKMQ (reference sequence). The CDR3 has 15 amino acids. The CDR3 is CASSLSRGYDEKLFF. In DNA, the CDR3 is TGTGCCAGCAGCTTGTCCAGGGGGTACGATGAAAAACTGTTTTTT.

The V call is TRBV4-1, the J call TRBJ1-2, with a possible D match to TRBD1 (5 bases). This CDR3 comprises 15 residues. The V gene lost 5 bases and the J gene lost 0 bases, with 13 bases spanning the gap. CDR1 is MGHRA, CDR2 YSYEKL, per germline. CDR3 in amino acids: CASSYPGRSNYGYTF. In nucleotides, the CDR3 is TGCGCCAGCAGCTATCCGGGACGGTCTAACTATGGCTACACCTTC.

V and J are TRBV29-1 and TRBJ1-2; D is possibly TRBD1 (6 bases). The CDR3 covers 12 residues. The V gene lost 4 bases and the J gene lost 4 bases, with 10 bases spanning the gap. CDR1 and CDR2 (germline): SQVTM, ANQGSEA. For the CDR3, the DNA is TGCAGCGTTGCAGGGGAGGGCTATGGCTACACCTTC. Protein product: CSVAGEGYGYTF.

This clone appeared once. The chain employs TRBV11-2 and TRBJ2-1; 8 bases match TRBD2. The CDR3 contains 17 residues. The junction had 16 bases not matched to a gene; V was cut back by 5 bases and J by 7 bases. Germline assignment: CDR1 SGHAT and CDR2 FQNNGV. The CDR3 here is CASSPPPSGSGGNEQFF. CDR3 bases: TGTGCCAGCAGCCCGCCCCCCAGCGGGAGCGGGGGAAATGAGCAGTTCTTC.

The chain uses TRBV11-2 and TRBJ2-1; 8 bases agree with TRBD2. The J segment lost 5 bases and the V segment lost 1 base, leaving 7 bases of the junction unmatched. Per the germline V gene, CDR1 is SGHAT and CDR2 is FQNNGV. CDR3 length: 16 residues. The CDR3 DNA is TGTGCCAGCAGCTTAGGTGCCGGGACTAGAAACAATGAGCAGTTCTTC. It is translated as CASSLGAGTRNNEQFF.

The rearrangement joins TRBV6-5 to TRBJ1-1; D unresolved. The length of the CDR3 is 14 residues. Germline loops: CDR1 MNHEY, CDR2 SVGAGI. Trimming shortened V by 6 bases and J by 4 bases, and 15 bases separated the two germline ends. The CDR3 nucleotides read TGTGCCAGCAGGTTCGGGGAAATTGGCACTGAAGCTTTCTTT. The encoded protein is CASRFGEIGTEAFF.

The CDR3 region is CASGLVLAGLSYEQYF. DNA of the CDR3: TGTGCTAGTGGTTTGGTACTTGCGGGACTTTCCTACGAGCAGTACTTC. The rearrangement uses TRBV12-5 and TRBJ2-7; TRBD2 is a possible D gene (6 bases). CDR3 length equals 16 residues. Deletions cut 0 bases from V and 1 base from J, with 13 bases between. The germline gives CDR1 LGHNT, CDR2 FRNRAP.